This T cell receptor (beta chain) was sequenced in a study of shared clonotypes between healthy human individuals. Study outcomes and limitations: A reduction in generation probabilities was seen for non-shared clonotypes relative to those shared by all four donors. The low donor count limited represented genetic and exposure-history diversity.

On this clone itself: Antigen unknown.

V dropped 5 bases and J dropped 2; count of bases not matched to a gene: 9. Germline V gene lookup returns CDR1 MDHEN and CDR2 SYDVKM. The CDR3 runs to 16 residues. The repertoire was sequenced with immunoSEQ multiplex PCR; TCRdb's copy has only in-frame clones and lacks some. The sample consists of some 300,000 clones, 70% to 75% of them appearing once. The specimen was memory CD4+ T cells sorted from blood. The subset denotes: CD45RA-negative fraction. The receptor's source is a man aged 25-45 years in good health. V gene TRBV28 combines with J gene TRBJ2-3, with 8 positions matching TRBD2. CDR3: CASSGLAAMPTDTQYF. Here the CDR3 DNA reads TGTGCCAGCAGTGGACTAGCAGCGATGCCCACAGATACGCAGTATTTT.